The clone carrying this T cell receptor beta chain was observed at least ten times. The time point: newly diagnosed GD, antithyroid drugs for less than 3 months. Following extraction of RNA from PBMCs, that RNA was used to make the TCR library. J was trimmed by 7 bases and V by 0 bases; bases with no gene match: 6. Germline CDR1 and CDR2: SGDLS and YYNGEE. The CDR3 totals 15 residues. This sample is drawn from a study of regulatory T cells in long-lasting Graves disease. With iRepertoire HTBI primers and Arm-PCR of CDR3 regions, TCR beta libraries were built. TCRdb independently ran MiXCR on the multiplex PCR reads; one entry per CDR3 protein. The sample lists about 620,000 distinct CDR3 sequences; roughly 15% were seen once. These data also featured in a second study, about T cells in Graves' hyperthyroidism and ophthalmopathy. That work contributes: Diagnoses used clinical symptoms, serum thyroxine and TRAb, thyroid ultrasound and orbital computed tomography. An initial round of RT-PCR targeting the TCR CDR3 relied on the HTBI primer set. Prediction of ophthalmopathy progression came a median around 6.1 months pre-onset.

This sequence was found in a woman in her twenties or thirties with Graves disease. The sequences come from peripheral blood mononuclear cells (PBMCs), collected at new diagnosis, from a patient treated with antithyroid drugs. The chain carries TRBV9 and TRBJ1-4; TRBD1 agrees at 7 bases. The DNA of the CDR3 is TGTGCCAGCAGCGTAGGGGCAGGGGGGATTGAAAAACTGTTTTTT. This translates into CASSVGAGGIEKLFF.